This T cell receptor (beta chain) is drawn from a study of Ad26.COV2.S vaccination and SARS-CoV-2 variants. Findings and caveats of the study: Measurements of TCR breadth and depth may have given underestimates of the total T cell responses.

Described treatment: around 19 received Ad26.COV2.S at low or high dose, single or two shots; roughly five received placebo; per-sample allocation not given. Repertoires come from day 63 after the first vaccine or placebo injection. Worth noting for this clone: The antigen is not known.

Here immunoSEQ multiplex PCR was the method, and the copy in TCRdb shows in-frame clones only, minus some. The repertoire holds 440,000 or so clones, with about 90% as singletons. The sample in question was peripheral blood, obtained in a trial of Ad26.COV2.S vaccine versus placebo. This TCR was recovered from a person aged 18-60 years who received the Ad26.COV2.S COVID-19 vaccine or a placebo.

The CDR3 protein is CASSPAATNEKLFF. Here the CDR3 DNA reads TGTGCCAGCAGTCCCGCTGCAACTAATGAAAAACTGTTTTTT. The V gene is TRBV27, the J gene TRBJ1-4, with D unclear. Germline V gene lookup returns CDR1 MNHEY and CDR2 SMNVEV (reference sequence). This CDR3 has 14 amino acids. The V gene lost 5 bases and the J gene lost 0 bases, with 7 bases spanning the gap.